One and the same sample provided the 23 T cell receptor beta chains below, sequenced in a study of CD8+ T cells in alopecia areata. Sequencing used cDNA as its template, made by extracting RNA and reverse transcribing it. Sequenced by immunoSEQ multiplex PCR; TCRdb stores in-frame clones only, minus some. This sample carries 150,000 to 200,000 clones, approximately 65% of them seen once, and the ten largest clones take 9.5% to 12%. The sample in question was CD8+ T cells sorted from blood, obtained at week 0. The receptors shown here come from a human donor with alopecia areata.

The chain joins TRBV7-9 to TRBJ2-5, with D maybe TRBD2 (5 bases). Deletions cut 3 bases from V and 2 bases from J, with 13 bases between. Germline V gene data show CDR1 as SEHNR and CDR2 as FQNEAQ (reference sequence). The CDR3 runs 15 residues. The CDR3 nucleotides are TGTGCCAGCAGCTTCTTCGGGAACCTTCAAGAGACCCAGTACTTC. Encoded protein: CASSFFGNLQETQYF.

This clone was observed a few times. V usage is TRBV4-1 and J usage is TRBJ1-6; D gene uncertain. This CDR3 has 14 residues. Trimming left V 4 bases short and J 11 bases short, with 15 bases between. In germline, CDR1 is MGHRA, CDR2 YSYEKL. CDR3 sequence (DNA): TGCGCCAGCAGCCTTATTACCCTAAATGCACCCCTCCACTTT. This translates into CASSLITLNAPLHF.

The V call is TRBV10-2, the J call TRBJ2-7; D possibly corresponds to TRBD2 (6 bases). The CDR3 spans 13 residues. Trimming pared 6 bases from V and 2 bases from J, leaving 11 bases between. Germline V lookup: CDR1 WSHSY, CDR2 SAAADI. CDR3 nucleotides: TGCGCCAGCAGCGCGGGACGGACCTACGAGCAGTACTTC. Translating it yields CASSAGRTYEQYF.

The rearrangement joins TRBV15 to TRBJ2-1; 7 bases match TRBD1. The V gene's germline CDR1 is LNHNV and CDR2 YYDKDF (reference sequence). The CDR3 length is 12 residues. The V and J ends lost 8 bases and 3 bases, in that order; junction bases with no gene match: 1. CDR3 in DNA: TGTGCCACCTCAGGGGGCTACAATGAGCAGTTCTTC. Translating gives CATSGGYNEQFF.

The table lists this clone with a few counts. Distinct nucleotide sequences in the sample also encode this CDR3. CDR3 loop: CASSLALSYEQYF. The CDR3 DNA follows: TGCGCCAGCAGCTTGGCCCTGAGTTACGAGCAGTACTTC. The chain joins TRBV5-1 to TRBJ2-7; D not certain. The CDR3 consists of 13 residues. Germline V gene lookup returns CDR1 SGHRS and CDR2 YFSETQ. V gave up 0 bases and J gave up 4 bases, with 8 bases separating them.

Concerning this clone itself: The sample carries other DNA sequences with the same CDR3. The rearrangement joins TRBV6-5 to TRBJ2-5; D is unclear. CDR1 is MNHEY and CDR2 is SVGAGI in the germline V gene. The CDR3 is made up of 11 amino acids. With 3 bases removed from V and 4 bases from J, the gap between germline ends came to 3 bases. The CDR3 loop reads CASSYGETQYF. CDR3 DNA: TGTGCCAGCAGTTATGGAGAGACCCAGTACTTC.

V usage is TRBV15 and J usage is TRBJ2-7; D may be TRBD2 (6 bases). CDR3 length: 14 amino acids. The V gene's germline CDR1 is LNHNV and CDR2 YYDKDF (reference sequence). The germline V and J ends were trimmed by 6 bases and 2 bases, with 14 bases remaining between them. CDR3: CATSSRGITYEQYF. The CDR3 DNA reads TGTGCCACCAGTTCCCGCGGGATTACCTACGAGCAGTACTTC.

The chain combines TRBV30 with TRBJ1-5; D unclear. V was shortened by 4 bases and J by 7 bases, with 17 bases between the two germline ends. The CDR3 sequence is 14 residues long. Germline values: CDR1 GTSNPN, CDR2 SVGIG (reference sequence). The CDR3 nucleotides read TGTGCCTGGAATAACGGTCGGGTCAGCCAGCCCCAGCATTTT. This sequence encodes CAWNNGRVSQPQHF.

The chain is built from TRBV4-1 and TRBJ2-5; 9 nucleotides align to TRBD1. The V gene end was trimmed by 1 base and the J gene end by 3 bases; junction bases not matched to a gene: 6. The CDR3 length is 16 residues. Germline lookup yields CDR1 MGHRA and CDR2 YSYEKL. The CDR3 here is CASSQASQGAKETQYF. Written as DNA, the CDR3 is TGCGCCAGCAGCCAAGCGTCACAGGGGGCAAAAGAGACCCAGTACTTC.

This rearrangement joins TRBV12-5 to TRBJ1-1; D gene unclear. The germline V gene has CDR1 LGHNT and CDR2 FRNRAP. The CDR3 extends over 13 amino acids. V lost 0 bases to trimming and J lost 4 bases, with 6 bases between them. The CDR3 loop reads CASGLVLGTEAFF. The CDR3 DNA is TGTGCTAGTGGTTTGGTACTGGGCACTGAAGCTTTCTTT.

This clone showed up just a few times. The chain recombines TRBV29-1 with TRBJ1-2, with 8 bases lining up with TRBD1. Trimming at V came to 0 bases and at J to 2 bases, leaving 11 bases not matched to a gene. This CDR3 region has 17 residues. Germline values: CDR1 SQVTM, CDR2 ANQGSEA. CDR3 sequence reads: CSVEDEDRVTRNYGYTF. In DNA form, the CDR3 reads TGCAGCGTTGAAGATGAGGACAGGGTGACGCGGAACTATGGCTACACCTTC.

The chain has TRBV6-5 and TRBJ1-5, with D possibly being TRBD1 (6 bases). This CDR3 has 15 amino acids. Germline V gives CDR1 MNHEY, CDR2 SVGAGI. Deletions cut 2 bases from V and 1 base from J, with 9 bases between. CDR3 region: CASSYGQGSNQPQHF. In DNA form, the CDR3 reads TGTGCCAGCAGTTACGGGCAGGGGAGCAATCAGCCCCAGCATTTT.

The gene calls are TRBV7-7 and TRBJ2-7; D possibly corresponds to TRBD2 (5 bases). Per the germline V gene, CDR1 is SSHAT and CDR2 is FNYEAQ (reference sequence). The V and J ends lost 5 bases and 5 bases respectively, with 22 bases between them. This CDR3 spans 16 amino acids. The CDR3: CASSPEVGKASHEQYF. CDR3 nucleotides: TGTGCCAGCAGCCCGGAGGTAGGGAAGGCCAGCCACGAGCAGTACTTC.

This clone has a handful of counts. The V gene is TRBV27, the J gene TRBJ2-1, with D perhaps given as TRBD1 or TRBD2 (5 bases each). The CDR3 is made up of 16 amino acids. Deletions cut 5 bases from V and 0 bases from J, with 14 bases between. The germline V gene has CDR1 MNHEY and CDR2 SMNVEV (reference sequence). The CDR3 loop reads CASSPPLGTSYNEQFF. The DNA of the CDR3 is TGTGCCAGCAGTCCCCCGCTGGGGACCTCCTACAATGAGCAGTTCTTC.

The chain uses TRBV4-1 and TRBJ2-2; 10 bases map to TRBD1. This CDR3 is 16 amino acids long. Trimming took 2 bases from V and 2 from J; bases not matched to a gene: 2. The V gene's germline CDR1 is MGHRA and CDR2 YSYEKL. The CDR3 protein is CASSQKTGGNTGELFF. In DNA, the CDR3 is TGCGCCAGCAGCCAAAAGACAGGGGGCAACACCGGGGAGCTGTTTTTT.

J is TRBJ2-3 and V is TRBV4-1; D could derive from TRBD1 or TRBD2 (6 bases each). Germline CDR1 MGHRA, CDR2 YSYEKL. V was cut by 4 bases and J by 2 bases, with 13 bases left in between. CDR3 length: 15 residues. CDR3 DNA: TGCGCCAGCAGCCCTGAGGGGGGCACCACAGATACGCAGTATTTT. Translation gives CASSPEGGTTDTQYF.

The chain is built from TRBV7-8 and TRBJ2-5; D gene uncertain. V shed 1 base and J shed 4 bases, with 13 bases lying between them. This CDR3 has 15 amino acids. Germline V gives CDR1 SGHVS, CDR2 FQNEAQ. The CDR3, as DNA: TGTGCCAGCAGCTTAGTTCTGGTAGCCCCAGAGACCCAGTACTTC. Translated: CASSLVLVAPETQYF.

The rearrangement links TRBV4-1 to TRBJ1-6; D uncertain. Between the trimmed V and J ends, which lost 0 bases and 7 bases, there was a span of 4 bases. Germline V lookup: CDR1 MGHRA, CDR2 YSYEKL. The CDR3 covers 13 residues. The CDR3 protein is CASSQEKNSPLHF. CDR3 coding DNA: TGCGCCAGCAGCCAAGAAAAGAATTCACCCCTCCACTTT.

The chain's CDR3 is CASSVARGVPYGYTF. In nucleotides, the CDR3 is TGTGCCAGCAGCGTAGCCCGTGGGGTCCCCTATGGCTACACCTTC. V and J are TRBV9 and TRBJ1-2; D not resolved. V was cut by 0 bases and J by 4 bases, with 13 bases left in between. From germline, CDR1 is SGDLS and CDR2 YYNGEE. This CDR3 region has 15 residues. Drawing the rest from reference TRBV9 and TRBJ1-2, the complete variable domain is DSGVTQTPKHLITATGQRVTLRCSPRSGDLSVYWYQQSLDQGLQFLIQYYNGEERAKGNILERFSAQQFPDLHSELNLSSLELGDSALYFCASSVARGVPYGYTFGSGTRLTVV.

The chain links TRBV29-1 to TRBJ2-7; 10 nucleotides agree with TRBD1. V lost 6 bases and J lost 2; bases outside the gene matches: 10. The CDR3 is 15 residues long. From germline, CDR1 is SQVTM and CDR2 ANQGSEA. DNA for the CDR3: TGCAGCGTAGATAACCGGGACAGGGGCGCCTACGAGCAGTACTTC. Its protein is CSVDNRDRGAYEQYF.

This clone has more than one count but fewer than ten. V and J are TRBV7-2 and TRBJ1-5; D uncertain. The germline CDR1 and CDR2 sequences are SGHTA and FQGNSA. The CDR3 length is 15 residues. With 5 bases removed from V and 0 bases from J, the gap between germline ends came to 11 bases. The CDR3 coding sequence is TGTGCCAGCAGCCCCGGTGGATATAGCAATCAGCCCCAGCATTTT. Its translation is CASSPGGYSNQPQHF.

V usage is TRBV2 and J usage is TRBJ2-7; D is possibly TRBD2 (5 bases). Looked up from germline, CDR1 is SNHLY and CDR2 is FYNNEI. The CDR3 totals 11 residues. The V and J ends lost 10 bases and 6 bases respectively, with 13 bases between them. For the CDR3, the DNA is TGTGCCATCACCGGAGCGGCCGAGCAGTACTTC. This translates into CAITGAAEQYF. The complete variable domain, with remaining parts taken from reference TRBV2 and TRBJ2-7, reads EPEVTQTPSHQVTQMGQEVILRCVPISNHLYFYWYRQILGQKVEFLVSFYNNEISEKSEIFDDQFSVERPDGSNFTLKIRSTKLEDSAMYFCAITGAAEQYFGPGTRLTVT.

J is TRBJ1-2 and V is TRBV29-1; D unresolved. The germline V and J ends were trimmed by 4 bases and 4 bases, with 7 bases remaining between them. The CDR3 is 11 residues long. The germline CDR1 and CDR2 sequences are SQVTM and ANQGSEA. CDR3 in DNA: TGCAGCGTTGTGGTCAGCTATGGCTACACCTTC. This gives the protein CSVVVSYGYTF.